The entry below describes one T cell receptor (beta chain). The participants were between about 18 and 90 years old and came from 20 to 30 US areas. Participants were placed into cohorts based on the clinical history they reported. This record belongs to a study of blood T cell repertoires in COVID-19. Study-level background: COVID-19 samples collected from the United States, Italy and Spain covered acute and convalescent phases. PBMCs, B-cell-depleted T cells, or T cells were the source of the cDNA or gDNA that made up the material.

Repertoires were generated with immunoSEQ multiplex PCR, while TCRdb's copy carries only in-frame clones and drops some. The data show about 300,000 clones, 89% seen once. V lost 3 bases to trimming and J lost 7 bases; unmatched junction nucleotides: 16. This CDR3 region has 16 residues. The germline V gene has CDR1 DFQATT and CDR2 SNEGSKA (reference sequence). The source of this sequence is a man aged 60-69 years who had recovered from COVID-19. The rearrangement joins TRBV20-1 to TRBJ2-5, with 8 positions matching TRBD2. The sample comprised PBMCs or T cells enriched from blood (not recorded which). CDR3 loop: CSASRTAGGNALTQYF. CDR3 DNA: TGCAGTGCTAGTAGAACGGCGGGAGGCAACGCTTTGACCCAGTACTTC.